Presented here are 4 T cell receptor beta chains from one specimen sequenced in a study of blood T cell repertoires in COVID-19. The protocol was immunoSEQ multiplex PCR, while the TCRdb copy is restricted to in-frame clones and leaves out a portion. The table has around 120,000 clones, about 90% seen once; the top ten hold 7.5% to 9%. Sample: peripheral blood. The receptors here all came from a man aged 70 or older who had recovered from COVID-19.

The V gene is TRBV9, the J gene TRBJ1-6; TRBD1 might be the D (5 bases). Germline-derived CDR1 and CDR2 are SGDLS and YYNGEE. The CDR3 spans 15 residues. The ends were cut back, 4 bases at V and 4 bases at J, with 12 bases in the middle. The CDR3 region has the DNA TGTGCCAGCAGCTCACAACGACAGTATAATTCACCCCTCCACTTT. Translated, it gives CASSSQRQYNSPLHF.

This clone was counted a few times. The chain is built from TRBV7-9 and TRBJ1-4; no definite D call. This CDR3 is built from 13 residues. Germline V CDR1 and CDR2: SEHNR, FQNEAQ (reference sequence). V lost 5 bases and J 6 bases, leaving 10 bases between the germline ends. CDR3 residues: CASSRAIYEKLFF. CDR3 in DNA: TGTGCCAGCAGCAGGGCCATTTATGAAAAACTGTTTTTT.

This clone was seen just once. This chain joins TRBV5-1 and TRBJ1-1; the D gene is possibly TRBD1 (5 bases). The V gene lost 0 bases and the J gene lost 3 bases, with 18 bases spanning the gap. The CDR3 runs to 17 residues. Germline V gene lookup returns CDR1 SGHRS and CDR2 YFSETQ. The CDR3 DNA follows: TGCGCCAGCAGCTTGGCCGGAGGGAGGGCGGGGGACACTGAAGCTTTCTTT. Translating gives CASSLAGGRAGDTEAFF.

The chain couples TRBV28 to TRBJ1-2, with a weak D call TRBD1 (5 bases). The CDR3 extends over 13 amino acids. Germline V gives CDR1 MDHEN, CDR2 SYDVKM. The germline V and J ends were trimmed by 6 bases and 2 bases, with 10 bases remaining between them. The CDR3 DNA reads TGTGCCAGCAGCAGGGAGGGGAACTATGGCTACACCTTC. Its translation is CASSREGNYGYTF.